A selection of T cell receptor beta chains follows, all from one sample in a study of control samples from healthy donors and cancer patients. Libraries were prepared by immunoSEQ multiplex PCR; TCRdb keeps only in-frame clonotypes and omits some of them. This sample has over 100,000 clones, with more than 90% found just once. The sample comprised blood. The receptors derive from a man between 18 and 29 years old in good health. CDR3s include the opening cysteine and the closing phenylalanine or tryptophan. Fields, in order: D gene, V gene, clone size, J gene, CDR3 protein, CDR3 DNA. A D gene is named only where the DNA matches it firmly. Some rows have no size entry. The others give once, few or many, or a class for an expanded clone.

D gene: TRBD1
V gene: TRBV14
clone size: .
J gene: TRBJ2-2
CDR3 protein: CASSQVTGVGELFF
CDR3 DNA: TGTGCCAGCAGCCAAGTTACAGGGGTCGGGGAGCTGTTTTTT

D gene: .
V gene: TRBV4-1
clone size: .
J gene: TRBJ1-1
CDR3 protein: CASSQGYGQNTEAFF
CDR3 DNA: TGCGCCAGCAGCCAAGGGTACGGGCAGAACACTGAAGCTTTCTTT

D gene: .
V gene: TRBV6-5
clone size: .
J gene: TRBJ1-1
CDR3 protein: CASRQGLNTEAFF
CDR3 DNA: TGTGCCAGCAGACAGGGATTGAACACTGAAGCTTTCTTT

D gene: TRBD1
V gene: TRBV4-1
clone size: .
J gene: TRBJ1-6
CDR3 protein: CASSQLGQGDSPLHF
CDR3 DNA: TGCGCCAGCAGCCAACTGGGACAGGGGGATTCACCCCTCCACTTT

D gene: .
V gene: TRBV30
clone size: once
J gene: TRBJ1-1
CDR3 protein: CAWSLSMNTEAFF
CDR3 DNA: TGTGCCTGGAGTCTGTCCATGAACACTGAAGCTTTCTTT

D gene: .
V gene: TRBV7-9
clone size: .
J gene: TRBJ1-2
CDR3 protein: CASSLLGARGYTF
CDR3 DNA: TGTGCCAGCAGCTTACTTGGGGCGCGGGGCTACACCTTC

D gene: TRBD1
V gene: TRBV6-2/TRBV6-3
clone size: .
J gene: TRBJ1-2
CDR3 protein: CASSRTGVSGYTF
CDR3 DNA: TGTGCCAGCAGCCGGACAGGGGTCTCTGGCTACACCTTC

D gene: TRBD1
V gene: TRBV6-6
clone size: .
J gene: TRBJ2-2
CDR3 protein: CASSPGQGAGGELFF
CDR3 DNA: TGTGCCAGCAGTCCGGGACAGGGGGCGGGCGGGGAGCTGTTTTTT

D gene: .
V gene: TRBV2
clone size: .
J gene: TRBJ1-6
CDR3 protein: CATLWGGDLHF
CDR3 DNA: TGTGCCACTCTCTGGGGGGGTGACCTCCACTTT

D gene: .
V gene: TRBV6-5
clone size: .
J gene: TRBJ1-2
CDR3 protein: CASRTDTGFYGYTF
CDR3 DNA: TGTGCCAGCAGGACAGATACAGGATTCTATGGCTACACCTTC